The following is a TCR beta chain sequence with its context. The antigen remains unidentified. Terminally differentiated effector memory CD45RA+ cells were left out of the naive CD8 fraction, which was CD45RO-negative and positively selected for CCR7. The data originate from a study of shared clonotypes between healthy human individuals. Background on the study: Each donor's CD8 memory used one plate, CD8 naive two, each CD4 subset three. Whole-study findings and limits: Larger estimated richness was generally seen in naive subsets than in memory subsets.

The CDR3 has 14 residues. The ends lost 6 bases at V and 5 bases at J; junction bases unmatched: 9. Germline CDR1 reads MDHEN; CDR2 reads SYDVKM. Evenly divided among several immunoSEQ plates was the genomic DNA of each subset. Replicate PCRs from sorted subsets contained roughly 200 ng DNA, which is roughly 30,000 T cell genomes. Produced via immunoSEQ multiplex PCR; TCRdb's table is partial and in-frame only. The data hold approximately 1.9 million clones, with over 85% observed a single time. The sample consisted of naive CD8+ T cells from PBMCs. The V gene is TRBV28, the J gene TRBJ1-1; 7 bases are a match to TRBD1. This sequence was found in a man between 18 and 29 years old in good health. Some clones in this sample may be carry-over from other donors' samples. CDR3 DNA: TGTGCCAGCAGGCGAGACAGGGTCGGGACTGAAGCTTTCTTT. Translation gives CASRRDRVGTEAFF.